Listed below are T cell receptor beta chains from one sample, sequenced in a study of T cells after posttransplantation cyclophosphamide. Assay: immunoSEQ multiplex PCR; the TCRdb copy retains only in-frame clones and omits some. The sample contains tens of thousands of clones, none of them singletons. Sequenced: PBMCs. Every receptor here comes from a man between 35 and 55 years old in good health, CMV-negative, and a related stem cell transplant donor. CDR3s include the opening cysteine and the closing phenylalanine or tryptophan. Fields, in order: V gene, D gene, CDR3 protein. A D gene is named only where the DNA matches it firmly.

TRBV5-1 - CASSSNPPGTTEAFF
TRBV7-9 - CASSFWQMNTEAFF
TRBV18 - CASSREGGQPQHF
TRBV7-8 TRBD1 CASSFVAGGADTQYF
TRBV27 TRBD1 CASSSSRQGANYGYTF
TRBV20-1 - CSARGSGGYTF
TRBV7-3 - CASSFSGYTDTQYF
TRBV10-1 TRBD1 CSRGGGTGGAEAFF
TRBV6-1 TRBD1 CASSPRTGRNTEAFF
TRBV2 - CASSEVKGGGKLFF